Shown below are 11 T cell receptor beta chains from a single sample sequenced in a study of tumor-infiltrating lymphocytes in primary liver carcinoma. With a constant-region primer, TCR beta cDNA was made from approximately 510 ng of total RNA. Amplification in three nested multiplex PCR rounds with slightly modified ARM-PCR gave rise to TCR beta libraries. Two initial PCR rounds of roughly 10 cycles each paired TRBV1-TRBV30 forward primers with a C-beta reverse primer. TCRdb ran MiXCR on the multiplex PCR reads and lists one entry per CDR3 protein. The table shows under 200,000 distinct CDR3 sequences, with about 65% occurring only once. Extraction also yielded germline DNA, while blood RNA was obtained from unsorted whole blood. Input material: peripheral blood. These TCRs come from a woman between 55 and 75 years old with primary liver carcinoma and hepatitis B virus infection.

As concerns this clonotype: A much bigger clone sits one base away, suggesting this may be a read error. This chain links TRBV6-1 with TRBJ2-3; D unresolved. V lost 6 bases, J lost 5 bases, and 15 bases lay in between. In germline, CDR1 is MNHNS, CDR2 SASEGT. The CDR3 totals 14 residues. CDR3 protein: CASRQSLVGDTQYF. The CDR3 region has the DNA TGTGCCAGCAGACAATCGCTAGTGGGAGATACGCAGTATTTT.

Worth noting for this clonotype: A single base separates this from a much larger clone, so it may be a read error. This chain joins TRBV6-5 and TRBJ2-1; 10 bases are shared with TRBD2. CDR3 size: 15 residues. Germline CDR1 MNHEY, CDR2 SVGAGI. Trimming cost V 11 bases and J 8 bases; bases outside gene matches: 15. CDR3 in amino acids: CAGTLGASGSDEQFF. The CDR3 DNA sequence: TGTGCCGGCACCCTCGGGGCTAGCGGGAGTGATGAGCAGTTCTTC.

This chain links TRBV6-2 or TRBV6-3 with TRBJ2-7, with 16 nucleotides matching TRBD2. J lost 2 bases, V lost 0 bases, and 4 bases had no gene match. CDR1 is MNHEY and CDR2 is SVGEGT in the germline V gene. CDR3 length: 18 residues. CDR3 amino acids: CASSYSGLAGGVPYEQYF. CDR3 DNA sequence: TGTGCCAGCAGTTACTCGGGACTAGCGGGAGGGGTGCCCTACGAGCAGTACTTC.

The chain employs TRBV11-2 and TRBJ2-7; D is perhaps TRBD1 (5 bases). Germline V lookup: CDR1 SGHAT, CDR2 FQNNGV. CDR3 length equals 14 residues. Deletions cut 5 bases from V and 4 bases from J, with 15 bases between. Here the CDR3 DNA reads TGTGCCAGCAGCCCCGGAAGGGGCTGGTACGAGCAGTACTTC. Its protein is CASSPGRGWYEQYF.

On this clonotype itself: It may be a read error: a sequence one base away is much more abundant. The V call is TRBV7-8, the J call TRBJ1-2, with a weak D call TRBD1 (6 bases). CDR3 size: 15 residues. Per germline, CDR1 SGHVS and CDR2 FQNEAQ. CDR3 coding DNA: TGTGCCAGCAGCTTAGGGCCAGGGGAACACTATGTCTACACCTTC. Translation gives CASSLGPGEHYVYTF.

Remarks on this clonotype: At one end, the junction sequence differs from germline, possibly due to a read error. The genes are TRBV11-3 and TRBJ1-1; 11 nucleotides agree with TRBD1. This CDR3 has 16 residues. CDR1 is SGHNT, CDR2 YENEEA, per germline. The CDR3 sequence is CTSSSTGTGGFSEAFF. The CDR3 bases are TGTACCAGCAGCTCAACCGGGACAGGGGGTTTCAGTGAAGCTTTCTTT.

The J gene is TRBJ2-3, the V gene TRBV12-3 or TRBV12-4, with D maybe TRBD2 (5 bases). The CDR3 is made up of 14 amino acids. The germline V and J ends were trimmed by 7 bases and 0 bases, with 11 bases remaining between them. The DNA of the CDR3 is TGTGCCAGCACTTTCTCGGGGAGCACAGATACGCAGTATTTT. Translating gives CASTFSGSTDTQYF.

This clonotype appeared once. One end of the junction is discordant with germline, which a read error may explain. J is TRBJ2-1 and V is TRBV28, with D perhaps TRBD2 (5 bases). The CDR3 is 15 residues long. CDR1 MDHEN and CDR2 SYDVKM come from the germline V gene. In DNA, the CDR3 is TGTGTCAGCAGTGTTTTGGCGGGCGCCGGGAATGAGCAGTTCTTC. Translated, it gives CVSSVLAGAGNEQFF.

This chain connects TRBV12-3 or TRBV12-4 to TRBJ2-5; D is uncertain. The V gene lost 4 bases and the J gene lost 4 bases, with 13 bases spanning the gap. The CDR3 extends over 14 amino acids. CDR3 DNA sequence: TGTGCCAGCAGTTCAGGATTCCAAAGAGAGACCCAGTACTTC. It specifies CASSSGFQRETQYF.

Comments on this clonotype: One end of the junction fails to match germline, which may point to a read error. The rearrangement uses TRBV6-8 and TRBJ1-5; no reliable D call. The CDR3 is 16 residues long. CDR1 and CDR2 (germline): MNHGY, SAAAGT. CDR3 residues: CASSYIQEYSNRPQHF. In DNA form, the CDR3 reads TGTGCCAGCAGTTATATCCAGGAATATAGCAATCGGCCCCAGCATTTT.

For this clonotype: The conserved final phenylalanine or tryptophan is absent from the CDR3, which likely points to a read error. The CDR3 DNA reads as TGTGCCAGTAACCTGGACAGGGCAGGTGCGAATGAGCAGTTCTTA. Protein product: CASNLDRAGANEQFL. V is TRBV6-1 and J is TRBJ2-1; 8 bases fit TRBD1. The CDR3 covers 15 residues. Trimming took 9 bases from V and 7 from J; bases not matched to a gene: 14. Germline V gene lookup returns CDR1 MNHNS and CDR2 SASEGT.